The 25 T cell receptor beta chains presented below share a single source sample, sequenced in a study of blood T cell repertoires in COVID-19. Sequencing used immunoSEQ multiplex PCR; TCRdb keeps in-frame clones, though not all of them. The table records tens of thousands of clones, approximately 87% of them present only once. The sample consisted of peripheral blood. These receptor sequences come from a human donor with acute or convalescent COVID-19. The donor label of this sample is uncertain.

The chain carries TRBV3-1 (or the pseudogene TRBV3-2) and TRBJ1-6; TRBD1 matches at 10 bases. This CDR3 is 16 amino acids long. Germline lookup yields CDR1 LGHDT and CDR2 YNNKEL (reference sequence). J was trimmed by 10 bases and V by 0 bases; bases with no gene match: 6. CDR3 nucleotide sequence: TGTGCCAGCAGCCAAGATGGTGGGACAGGGGTATCACCCCTCCACTTT. Protein sequence: CASSQDGGTGVSPLHF.

The table lists this clone with a count of one. This chain connects TRBV2 to TRBJ1-1, with 9 bases fitting TRBD1. V lost 5 bases, J lost 0 bases, and 1 base stayed unmatched. Germline lookup yields CDR1 SNHLY and CDR2 FYNNEI. The CDR3 sequence is 14 residues long. This CDR3 reads CASSRTGVNTEAFF. The CDR3 nucleotides are TGTGCCAGCAGTCGGACAGGGGTGAACACTGAAGCTTTCTTT.

The chain employs TRBV18 and TRBJ2-3, with 11 bases matching TRBD1. J was trimmed by 3 bases and V by 1 base; bases with no gene match: 6. The length of the CDR3 is 17 residues. Germline-derived CDR1 and CDR2 are KGHSH and LQKENI. CDR3 sequence: CASSPRQGTGGTDTQYF. The CDR3, as DNA: TGTGCCAGCTCACCACGGCAGGGGACAGGGGGGACAGATACGCAGTATTTT.

The gene calls are TRBV5-1 and TRBJ1-4, with D maybe TRBD1 (6 bases). V lost 0 bases, J lost 8 bases, and 17 bases lay in between. CDR1 and CDR2 from the germline V gene are SGHRS and YFSETQ. This CDR3 region has 16 residues. CDR3 bases: TGCGCCAGCAGCTTGGGGGCCTTCGACAGGCGAGAAAAACTGTTTTTT. It is translated as CASSLGAFDRREKLFF. The full variable domain, completed using reference TRBV5-1 and TRBJ1-4, is KAGVTQTPRYLIKTRGQQVTLSCSPISGHRSVSWYQQTPGQGLQFLFEYFSETQRNKGNFPGRFSGRQFSNSRSEMNVSTLELGDSALYLCASSLGAFDRREKLFFGSGTQLSVL.

The V and J genes are TRBV7-2 and TRBJ2-1; 7 bases agree with TRBD2. Unmatched junction bases numbered 3, after V lost 2 bases and J lost 2 bases. In germline, CDR1 is SGHTA, CDR2 FQGNSA. The CDR3 spans 15 residues. CDR3 DNA: TGTGCCAGCAGCTTATCGGCGGGAGCCTACAATGAGCAGTTCTTC. It translates to CASSLSAGAYNEQFF.

This clone was picked up a small number of times. V and J are TRBV19 and TRBJ1-1, with 9 bases matching TRBD1. The ends lost 6 bases at V and 6 bases at J; junction bases unmatched: 5. The CDR3 spans 13 residues. Germline V CDR1 and CDR2: LNHDA, SQIVND (reference sequence). CDR3 residues: CASSRQGVPEAFF. The CDR3 DNA reads as TGTGCCAGTAGCCGACAGGGGGTGCCTGAAGCTTTCTTT.

V gene TRBV28 combines with J gene TRBJ1-3, with 9 bases identical to TRBD1. J was trimmed by 4 bases and V by 3 bases; bases with no gene match: 4. CDR3 length: 15 amino acids. The germline V gene has CDR1 MDHEN and CDR2 SYDVKM. Here the CDR3 DNA reads TGTGCCAGCAGTTTGACCGGACAGGGGGGAAACACCATATATTTT. It translates to CASSLTGQGGNTIYF.

The chain is built from TRBV3-1 (or the pseudogene TRBV3-2) and TRBJ2-5; 9 bases align to TRBD1. This CDR3 region has 12 residues. The V gene end was trimmed by 10 bases and the J gene end by 5 bases; junction bases not matched to a gene: 5. Per the germline V gene, CDR1 is LGHDT and CDR2 is YNNKEL (reference sequence). The CDR3 DNA reads as TGTGCCACCAGGACAGGGGCGGAGACCCAGTACTTC. Amino acids: CATRTGAETQYF.

The chain links TRBV10-3 to TRBJ2-1, with 12 bases that match TRBD2. The V and J ends lost 2 bases and 7 bases, in that order; junction bases with no gene match: 3. The germline CDR1 and CDR2 sequences are ENHRY and SYGVKD. CDR3 size: 15 residues. CDR3 nucleotides: TGTGCCATCAGTGAGACTAGCGGGGGGCGTAATGAGCAGTTCTTC. Protein sequence: CAISETSGGRNEQFF.

J is TRBJ1-1 and V is TRBV6-5; a weak D match, TRBD1 (5 bases). The CDR3 runs 15 residues. Trimming removed 0 bases from V and 0 bases from J, with 8 bases in between. Germline V gives CDR1 MNHEY, CDR2 SVGAGI. Here the CDR3 DNA reads TGTGCCAGCAGTTACTCGGACATTTTGAACACTGAAGCTTTCTTT. Protein sequence: CASSYSDILNTEAFF.

This chain connects TRBV6-1 to TRBJ1-3, with D perhaps matching TRBD1 (5 bases). V was pared by 3 bases and J by 3 bases, with 12 bases between. The CDR3 totals 15 residues. Germline assignment: CDR1 MNHNS and CDR2 SASEGT. The CDR3 nucleotides read TGTGCCAGCAGTGAGGAGACAGCTGGTGGAAACACCATATATTTT. Its protein product is CASSEETAGGNTIYF.

A remark on this clone: One junction end does not reproduce the germline sequence, and a read error may be involved. V is TRBV7-9 and J is TRBJ2-1, with TRBD2 identical over 10 bases. Germline assignment: CDR1 SEHNR and CDR2 FQNEAQ (reference sequence). The length of the CDR3 is 15 residues. As DNA, the CDR3 is TGTGCCAGCAGCCTAGCGGGGGCGAATAACAATGAGCAGTTCTTC. Translation gives CASSLAGANNNEQFF.

V gene TRBV11-2 combines with J gene TRBJ1-1; the D is unclear. The V end was cut by 5 bases, the J end by 3 bases, with 13 bases between. In germline, CDR1 is SGHAT, CDR2 FQNNGV. The CDR3 totals 14 residues. The CDR3 bases are TGTGCCAGCAGCCACAGCACGACGTACACTGAAGCTTTCTTT. It is translated as CASSHSTTYTEAFF.

The V and J genes are TRBV7-2 and TRBJ2-3, with a possible D match to TRBD1 (6 bases). Per the germline V gene, CDR1 is SGHTA and CDR2 is FQGNSA. V lost 1 base to trimming and J lost 1 base, with 12 bases between them. This CDR3 has 16 residues. The DNA of the CDR3 is TGTGCCAGCAGCTTAGTTACAGGGTTCGGCACAGATACGCAGTATTTT. It codes for CASSLVTGFGTDTQYF.

V usage is TRBV3-1 (or the pseudogene TRBV3-2) and J usage is TRBJ1-1; tentatively, D is TRBD1 (5 bases). This CDR3 contains 15 residues. V dropped 1 base and J dropped 5 bases, with 14 bases sitting between them. Germline values: CDR1 LGHDT, CDR2 YNNKEL (reference sequence). For the CDR3, the DNA is TGTGCCAGCAGCCAAGGGGGCGCCGATCGTACTGAAGCTTTCTTT. Protein sequence: CASSQGGADRTEAFF.

This clone was seen once. The gene calls are TRBV11-3 and TRBJ2-3, with 9 bases matching TRBD2. The germline gives CDR1 SGHNT, CDR2 YENEEA. V shed 1 base and J 3 bases; nucleotides not matched to a gene: 5. The CDR3 is 16 residues long. CDR3 loop: CASSLVAGGSTDTQYF. The CDR3 nucleotides are TGTGCCAGCAGCTTAGTGGCGGGGGGGAGTACAGATACGCAGTATTTT.

The chain recombines TRBV11-3 with TRBJ1-3; 8 bases line up with TRBD1. This CDR3 has 15 residues. In germline, CDR1 is SGHNT, CDR2 YENEEA. The ends lost 5 bases at V and 3 bases at J; junction bases unmatched: 6. CDR3 protein: CASSPDRARGNTIYF. The DNA for the CDR3 is TGTGCCAGCAGCCCGGACAGGGCTCGTGGAAACACCATATATTTT.

The chain uses TRBV6-6 and TRBJ1-3, with 8 positions matching TRBD1. Germline V gene sequence: CDR1 MNHNY, CDR2 SVGAGI (reference sequence). V was clipped by 4 bases and J by 2 bases; unmatched bases: 4. The CDR3 sequence is 15 residues long. This CDR3 is CASSSDRVPGNTIYF. CDR3 sequence (DNA): TGTGCCAGCAGTTCGGACAGGGTCCCTGGAAACACCATATATTTT.

This sequence joins TRBV6-6 and TRBJ1-5; tentatively, D is TRBD1 (5 bases). The V end lost 6 bases, the J end lost 5 bases, and 14 bases lay between the germline ends. CDR1 is MNHNY and CDR2 is SVGAGI in the germline V gene (reference sequence). This CDR3 contains 14 residues. The CDR3 region is CASSPSTDYQPQHF. CDR3 DNA: TGTGCCAGCAGCCCCTCGACAGACTATCAGCCCCAGCATTTT.

In DNA form, the CDR3 reads TGTGCCAGTAGTAGGCCTTGGGACAGGGGTTTACCTGAAGCTTTCTTT. Protein product: CASSRPWDRGLPEAFF. The chain employs TRBV19 and TRBJ1-1, with 10 bases fitting TRBD1. With 4 bases clipped from V and 6 bases from J, the junction kept 11 bases outside the gene matches. CDR1 and CDR2 from the germline V gene are LNHDA and SQIVND (reference sequence). The CDR3 extends over 16 amino acids.

The chain links TRBV9 to TRBJ1-1, with a tentative D call TRBD1 (6 bases). With 4 bases removed from V and 4 bases from J, the gap between germline ends came to 17 bases. Germline CDR1 reads SGDLS; CDR2 reads YYNGEE. The CDR3 extends over 15 amino acids. Written as DNA, the CDR3 is TGTGCCAGCAGCATATTAGCAGGGGTGCCCACTGAAGCTTTCTTT. Translation gives CASSILAGVPTEAFF.

The gene calls are TRBV4-1 and TRBJ2-1; possibly TRBD2 for D (7 bases). V was cut by 0 bases and J by 5 bases, with 17 bases left in between. Germline V gene data show CDR1 as MGHRA and CDR2 as YSYEKL. This CDR3 comprises 17 residues. DNA of the CDR3: TGCGCCAGCAGCCAAGATTCAGTGGGGGGGGCAGACAATGAGCAGTTCTTC. Its translation: CASSQDSVGGADNEQFF.

The chain uses TRBV6-5 and TRBJ2-7; 8 nucleotides align to TRBD2. The CDR3 has 15 amino acids. The J segment lost 4 bases and the V segment lost 2 bases, leaving 7 bases of the junction unmatched. CDR1 and CDR2 from the germline V gene are MNHEY and SVGAGI. The CDR3, as DNA: TGTGCCAGCAGTTACACCTTCGGGGGGGGGTACGAGCAGTACTTC. This codes for CASSYTFGGGYEQYF.

This clone appeared once. The gene calls are TRBV5-5 and TRBJ2-3; 9 positions agree with TRBD2. The germline gives CDR1 SGHKS, CDR2 YYEKEE (reference sequence). J was trimmed by 3 bases and V by 0 bases; bases with no gene match: 5. This CDR3 comprises 16 residues. The CDR3: CASSLGGLAGTDTQYF. The CDR3 coding sequence is TGTGCCAGCAGCTTGGGTGGGCTAGCGGGGACAGATACGCAGTATTTT.

V usage is TRBV28 and J usage is TRBJ2-4; D is uncertain. The V gene's germline CDR1 is MDHEN and CDR2 SYDVKM. The CDR3 is 11 amino acids. Trimming pared 3 bases from V and 10 bases from J, leaving 7 bases between. DNA for the CDR3: TGTGCCAGCAGTTTGAACGGGATTCAGTACTTC. Amino acids: CASSLNGIQYF.